The 12 T cell receptor beta chains listed next were all sequenced from one sample in a study of blood T cell repertoires in COVID-19. Measured with immunoSEQ multiplex PCR; TCRdb has only the in-frame clones, and not every one. This table holds fewer than 80,000 clones, roughly 92% found once. The sequencing input was peripheral blood. Every receptor here comes from a human donor in a cohort sampled during active COVID-19.

This rearrangement joins TRBV18 to TRBJ1-4, with D maybe TRBD1 (6 bases). V lost 2 bases and J lost 4, with 11 bases in between. Germline loops: CDR1 KGHSH, CDR2 LQKENI. The CDR3 runs 15 residues. CDR3 residues: CASSPAAGVNEKLFF. CDR3 sequence (DNA): TGTGCCAGCTCACCAGCGGCAGGGGTTAATGAAAAACTGTTTTTT.

The chain combines TRBV6-5 with TRBJ1-6, with 7 bases lining up with TRBD1. With 7 bases clipped from V and 14 bases from J, the junction kept 8 bases outside the gene matches. The CDR3 consists of 12 residues. Looked up from germline, CDR1 is MNHEY and CDR2 is SVGAGI. The CDR3 loop reads CASTRQGSTLHF. As DNA, the CDR3 is TGTGCCAGCACCCGACAGGGATCCACCCTCCACTTT.

The CDR3: CASSQERTSGWTYEQYF. CDR3 bases: TGCGCCAGCAGCCAAGAAAGAACTAGCGGGTGGACCTACGAGCAGTACTTC. V is TRBV4-3 and J is TRBJ2-7, with 9 bases aligning to TRBD2. Germline V CDR1 and CDR2: LGHNA, YSLEER. Trimming at V came to 0 bases and at J to 2 bases, leaving 8 bases not matched to a gene. The length of the CDR3 is 17 residues.

This chain links TRBV19 with TRBJ2-1, with a possible D match to TRBD1 (5 bases). The CDR3 contains 17 residues. CDR1 is LNHDA and CDR2 is SQIVND in the germline V gene (reference sequence). Trimming removed 5 bases at V and 2 bases at J, with 19 bases between. In DNA, the CDR3 is TGTGCCAGTAGTTCATCCAGGTGGGGCGGCCCCTACAATGAGCAGTTCTTC. Amino acids: CASSSSRWGGPYNEQFF.

The chain carries TRBV4-1 and TRBJ1-1; a possible D gene is TRBD1 (5 bases). This CDR3 is built from 16 residues. Trimming removed 3 bases from V and 1 base from J, with 15 bases in between. Looked up from germline, CDR1 is MGHRA and CDR2 is YSYEKL. The CDR3, as DNA: TGCGCCAGCAGCCAGGATAATAGGGGTGAGAACACTGAAGCTTTCTTT. Residues: CASSQDNRGENTEAFF.

The chain joins TRBV2 to TRBJ1-1, with D perhaps matching TRBD1 (5 bases). CDR1 and CDR2 from the germline V gene are SNHLY and FYNNEI. The length of the CDR3 is 13 residues. V was cut by 8 bases and J by 3 bases, with 13 bases left in between. CDR3 region: CASSEGTYTEAFF. The CDR3 DNA reads TGTGCCAGCTCCGAAGGGACTTACACTGAAGCTTTCTTT.

The V and J genes are TRBV7-3 and TRBJ2-1, with D possibly TRBD2 on 6 matching bases. The germline gives CDR1 SGHTA, CDR2 FQGTGA. The CDR3 loop spans 15 amino acids. V was cut by 5 bases and J by 9 bases, with 20 bases left in between. The CDR3 spells CASSMSGVVGGEQFF. The CDR3, as DNA: TGTGCCAGCAGCATGTCAGGTGTAGTCGGGGGTGAGCAGTTCTTC.

The chain links TRBV12-3 or TRBV12-4 to TRBJ2-2, with unresolved D. The CDR3 runs 12 residues. V shed 5 bases and J shed 3 bases, with 4 bases lying between them. DNA for the CDR3: TGTGCCAGCAGTACGGACACCGGGGAGCTGTTTTTT. Amino acid sequence: CASSTDTGELFF.

This clone was detected only a few times. The chain combines TRBV19 with TRBJ2-7; TRBD2 is a possible D gene (6 bases). Trimming pared 5 bases from V and 3 bases from J, leaving 17 bases between. This CDR3 comprises 15 residues. CDR1 and CDR2 from the germline V gene are LNHDA and SQIVND (reference sequence). The CDR3 DNA reads TGTGCCAGTAGTGCCCGCTATCCGCGGGGCTACGAGCAGTACTTC. Protein sequence: CASSARYPRGYEQYF. The whole variable domain, filled in from reference TRBV19 and TRBJ2-7, reads DGGITQSPKYLFRKEGQNVTLSCEQNLNHDAMYWYRQDPGQGLRLIYYSQIVNDFQKGDIAEGYSVSREKKESFPLTVTSAQKNPTAFYLCASSARYPRGYEQYFGPGTRLTVT.

CDR3 sequence: CASSLAITGGQPQHF. The CDR3 nucleotides read TGTGCCAGCAGCTTGGCCATCACAGGGGGACAGCCCCAGCATTTT. This chain connects TRBV5-8 to TRBJ1-5; 8 nucleotides match TRBD1. Germline V CDR1 and CDR2: SGHTS, YDEGEE. The CDR3 is 15 amino acids. The V and J ends lost 0 bases and 7 bases, in that order; junction bases with no gene match: 6.

The chain has TRBV5-1 and TRBJ2-2; maybe TRBD2 (6 bases). The CDR3 totals 15 residues. The V gene's germline CDR1 is SGHRS and CDR2 YFSETQ. V lost 3 bases, J lost 4 bases, and 13 bases lay in between. The CDR3 is CASSSDMRGTGELFF. CDR3 DNA: TGCGCCAGCAGCTCGGATATGCGGGGCACCGGGGAGCTGTTTTTT.

The CDR3 DNA reads as TGTGCCAGCAGCCAAGATTTGGCTAGCGGGGGCATGGGGTTCTTC. Its translation is CASSQDLASGGMGFF. The V and J genes are TRBV3-1 (or the pseudogene TRBV3-2) and TRBJ2-1; 10 positions agree with TRBD2. CDR3 size: 15 residues. Unmatched junction bases numbered 11, after V lost 0 bases and J lost 15 bases. The germline V gene encodes CDR1 LGHDT and CDR2 YNNKEL (reference sequence).